Below are 2 T cell receptor beta chains sequenced from a single sample in a study of shared clonotypes between healthy human individuals. Repertoires were generated with immunoSEQ multiplex PCR, while TCRdb's copy carries only in-frame clones and drops some. The sample holds hundreds of thousands of clones; around 72% are singletons and the top ten take 10% to 13%. The sequenced sample was memory CD4+ T cells sorted from blood. Subset given: CD45RA-negative fraction. The receptor set was obtained from a young man in good health.

This clone occurred many times. V gene TRBV11-1 combines with J gene TRBJ2-7; 12 bases line up with TRBD2. Looked up from germline, CDR1 is SGHAT and CDR2 is FQDESV (reference sequence). Unmatched junction bases numbered 2, after V lost 5 bases and J lost 3 bases. The CDR3 covers 14 residues. As DNA, the CDR3 is TGTGCCAGCAGCCAGGGACTAGCGGGCTACGAGCAGTACTTC. It is translated as CASSQGLAGYEQYF.

The V call is TRBV7-6, the J call TRBJ2-7; D tentatively reads TRBD1 or TRBD2 (5 bases each). Germline CDR1 reads SGHVS; CDR2 reads FNYEAQ. Trimming removed 1 base from V and 3 bases from J, with 7 bases in between. The CDR3 contains 13 residues. The CDR3 DNA is TGTGCCAGCAGCTTAGGGGACGGCTACGAGCAGTACTTC. Translation gives CASSLGDGYEQYF.